This record concerns one TCR beta chain sequence. Treatment here: randomized to nivolumab then ipilimumab (arm A) or the reverse (arm B). No patient had prior DNA-damaging chemotherapy. Live CD3+CD8+ CD19− CD56− cells were sorted from PBMCs. The data belong to a study of sequential checkpoint blockade in melanoma. Study summary: Randomization was 1:1 between first-line nivolumab→ipilimumab and ipilimumab→nivolumab. Maintenance nivolumab came after either treatment sequence.

Sequencing used immunoSEQ multiplex PCR; TCRdb keeps in-frame clones, though not all of them. The sample gives around 11,000 clones, nearly 70% of which show up once; more than 25% is in the top ten. Trimming removed 3 bases from V and 3 bases from J, with 15 bases in between. CDR1 LNHDA and CDR2 SQIVND come from the germline V gene (reference sequence). The CDR3 has 15 amino acids. The receptor was isolated from a human donor with melanoma. The sequenced sample was CD8+ T cells sorted from blood (inferred from file names), obtained from a patient given nivolumab and ipilimumab in sequence. The V and J genes are TRBV19 and TRBJ2-7; D possibly corresponds to TRBD2 (5 bases). The CDR3 loop reads CASSIESVGIYEQYF. Here the CDR3 DNA reads TGTGCCAGTAGTATCGAATCAGTCGGGATCTACGAGCAGTACTTC.